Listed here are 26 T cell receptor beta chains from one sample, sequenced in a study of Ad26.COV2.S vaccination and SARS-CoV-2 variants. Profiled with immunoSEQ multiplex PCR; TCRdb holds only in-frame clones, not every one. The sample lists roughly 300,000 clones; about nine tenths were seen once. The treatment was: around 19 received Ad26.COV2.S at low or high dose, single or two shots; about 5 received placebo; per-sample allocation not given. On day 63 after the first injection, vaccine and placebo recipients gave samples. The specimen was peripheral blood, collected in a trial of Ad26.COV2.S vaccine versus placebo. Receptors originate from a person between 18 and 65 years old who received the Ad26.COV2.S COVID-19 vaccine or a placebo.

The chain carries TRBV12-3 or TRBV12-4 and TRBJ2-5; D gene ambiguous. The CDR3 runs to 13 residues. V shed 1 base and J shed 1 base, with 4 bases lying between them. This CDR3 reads CASSLVAQETQYF. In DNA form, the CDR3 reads TGTGCCAGCAGTTTAGTTGCCCAAGAGACCCAGTACTTC.

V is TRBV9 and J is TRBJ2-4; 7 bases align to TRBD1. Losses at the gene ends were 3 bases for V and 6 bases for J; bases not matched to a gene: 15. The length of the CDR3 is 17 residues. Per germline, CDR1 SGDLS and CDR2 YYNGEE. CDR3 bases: TGTGCCAGCAGCGCGCGAAAGCAAACGGGACAGCTAAACATTCAGTACTTC. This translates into CASSARKQTGQLNIQYF. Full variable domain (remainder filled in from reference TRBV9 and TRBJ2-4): DSGVTQTPKHLITATGQRVTLRCSPRSGDLSVYWYQQSLDQGLQFLIQYYNGEERAKGNILERFSAQQFPDLHSELNLSSLELGDSALYFCASSARKQTGQLNIQYFGAGTRLSVL.

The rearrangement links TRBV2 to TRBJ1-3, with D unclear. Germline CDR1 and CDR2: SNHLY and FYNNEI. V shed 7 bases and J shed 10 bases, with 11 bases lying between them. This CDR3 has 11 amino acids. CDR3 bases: TGTGCCAGCAAGCAGGAAGGAACCATATATTTT. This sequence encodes CASKQEGTIYF.

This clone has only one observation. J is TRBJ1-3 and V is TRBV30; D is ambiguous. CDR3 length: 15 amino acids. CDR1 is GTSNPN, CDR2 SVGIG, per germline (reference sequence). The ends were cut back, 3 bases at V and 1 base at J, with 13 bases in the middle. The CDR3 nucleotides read TGTGCCTGGAGCGCATCGCCCCGATCTGGAAACACCATATATTTT. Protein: CAWSASPRSGNTIYF. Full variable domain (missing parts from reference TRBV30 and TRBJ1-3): SQTIHQWPATLVQPVGSPLSLECTVEGTSNPNLYWYRQAAGRGLQLLFYSVGIGQISSEVPQNLSASRPQDRQFILSSKKLLLSDSGFYLCAWSASPRSGNTIYFGEGSWLTVV.

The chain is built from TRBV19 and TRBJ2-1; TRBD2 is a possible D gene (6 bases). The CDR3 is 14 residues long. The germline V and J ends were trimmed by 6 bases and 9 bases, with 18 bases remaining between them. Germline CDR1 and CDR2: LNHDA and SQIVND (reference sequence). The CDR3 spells CASSNPGLRGEQFF. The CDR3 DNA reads TGTGCCAGTAGCAATCCGGGACTCCGGGGTGAGCAGTTCTTC.

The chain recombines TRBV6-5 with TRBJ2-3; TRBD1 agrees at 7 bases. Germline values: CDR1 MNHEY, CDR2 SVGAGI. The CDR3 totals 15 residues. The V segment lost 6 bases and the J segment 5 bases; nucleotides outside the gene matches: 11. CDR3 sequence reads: CASSPLTGFKDTQYF. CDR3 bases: TGTGCCAGCAGCCCCTTGACAGGGTTTAAAGATACGCAGTATTTT.

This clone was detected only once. DNA for the CDR3: TGTGCCACCAGCAGGCACAGGGAGGTACAAGAGACCCAGTACTTC. Translated, it gives CATSRHREVQETQYF. This chain uses TRBV15 with TRBJ2-5; D tentatively reads TRBD1 or TRBD2 (6 bases each). Trimming removed 3 bases at V and 2 bases at J, with 13 bases between. The germline V gene has CDR1 LNHNV and CDR2 YYDKDF (reference sequence). This CDR3 contains 15 residues.

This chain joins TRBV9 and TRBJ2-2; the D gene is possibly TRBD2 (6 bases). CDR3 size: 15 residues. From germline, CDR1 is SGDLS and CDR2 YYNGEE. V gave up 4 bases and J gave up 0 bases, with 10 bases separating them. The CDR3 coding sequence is TGTGCCAGCAGCCCCTGGGACTCGAACACCGGGGAGCTGTTTTTT. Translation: CASSPWDSNTGELFF.

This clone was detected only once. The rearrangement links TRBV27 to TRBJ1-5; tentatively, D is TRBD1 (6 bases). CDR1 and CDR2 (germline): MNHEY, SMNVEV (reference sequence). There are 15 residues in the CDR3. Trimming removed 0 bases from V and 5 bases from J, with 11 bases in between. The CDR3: CASSLSRAGDQPQHF. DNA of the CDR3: TGTGCCAGCAGTTTATCGAGGGCAGGGGATCAGCCCCAGCATTTT.

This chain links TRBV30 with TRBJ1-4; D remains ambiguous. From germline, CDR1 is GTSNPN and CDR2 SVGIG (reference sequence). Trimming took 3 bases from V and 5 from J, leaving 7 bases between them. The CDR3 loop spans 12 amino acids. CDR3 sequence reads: CAWRHGNEKLFF. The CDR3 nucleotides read TGTGCCTGGAGACATGGCAATGAAAAACTGTTTTTT.

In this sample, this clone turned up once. The CDR3 here is CASSLEQGEGSPLHF. The CDR3 region has the DNA TGTGCCAGCAGCCTTGAACAGGGAGAGGGTTCACCCCTCCACTTT. The chain is built from TRBV7-3 and TRBJ1-6; tentatively, D is TRBD1 (6 bases). The germline V gene encodes CDR1 SGHTA and CDR2 FQGTGA. The CDR3 extends over 15 amino acids. V was cut by 5 bases and J by 9 bases, with 17 bases left in between.

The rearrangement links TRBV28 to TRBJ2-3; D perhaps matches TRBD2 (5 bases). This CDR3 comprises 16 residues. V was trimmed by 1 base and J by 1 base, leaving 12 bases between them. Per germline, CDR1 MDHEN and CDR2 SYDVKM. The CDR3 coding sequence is TGTGCCAGCAGTTTATTGTTCGGCGGGCGCACAGATACGCAGTATTTT. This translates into CASSLLFGGRTDTQYF.

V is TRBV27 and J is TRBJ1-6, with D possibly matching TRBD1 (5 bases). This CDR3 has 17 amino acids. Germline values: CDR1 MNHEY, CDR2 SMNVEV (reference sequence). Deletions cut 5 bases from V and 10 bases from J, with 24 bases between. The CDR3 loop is CASSRSLLRVWLSPLHF. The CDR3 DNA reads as TGTGCCAGCAGTCGGAGCCTACTCAGGGTTTGGTTATCACCCCTCCACTTT.

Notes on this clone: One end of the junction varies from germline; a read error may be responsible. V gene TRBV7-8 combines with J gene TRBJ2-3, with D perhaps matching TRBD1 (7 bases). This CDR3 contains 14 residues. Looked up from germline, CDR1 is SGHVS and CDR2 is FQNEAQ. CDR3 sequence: CACRGALGTDTQYF. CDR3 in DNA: TGTGCCTGCAGGGGGGCCCTGGGCACAGATACGCAGTATTTT. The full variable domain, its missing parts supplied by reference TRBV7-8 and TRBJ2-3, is GAGVSQSPRYKVAKRGQDVALRCDPISGHVSLFWYQQALGQGPEFLTYFQNEAQLDKSGLPSDRFFAERPEGSVSTLKIQRTQQEDSAVYLCACRGALGTDTQYFGPGTRLTVL.

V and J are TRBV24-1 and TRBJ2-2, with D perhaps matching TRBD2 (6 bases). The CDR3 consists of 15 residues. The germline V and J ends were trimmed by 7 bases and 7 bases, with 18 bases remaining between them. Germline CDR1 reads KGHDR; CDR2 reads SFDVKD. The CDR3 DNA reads TGTGCCACCAGCCCCGGAGGGCGGTTACACGGGGAGCTGTTTTTT. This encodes CATSPGGRLHGELFF.

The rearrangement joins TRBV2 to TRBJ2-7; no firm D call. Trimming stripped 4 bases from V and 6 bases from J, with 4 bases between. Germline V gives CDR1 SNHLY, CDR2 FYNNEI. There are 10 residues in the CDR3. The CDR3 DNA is TGTGCCAGCAGTGTGGCCGAGCAGTACTTC. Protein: CASSVAEQYF.

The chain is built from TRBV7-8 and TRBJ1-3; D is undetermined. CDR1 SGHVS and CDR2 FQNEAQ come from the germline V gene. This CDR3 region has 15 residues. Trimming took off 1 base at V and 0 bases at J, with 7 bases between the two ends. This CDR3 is CASSLEVLSGNTIYF. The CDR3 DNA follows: TGTGCCAGCAGCTTAGAGGTCCTCTCTGGAAACACCATATATTTT.

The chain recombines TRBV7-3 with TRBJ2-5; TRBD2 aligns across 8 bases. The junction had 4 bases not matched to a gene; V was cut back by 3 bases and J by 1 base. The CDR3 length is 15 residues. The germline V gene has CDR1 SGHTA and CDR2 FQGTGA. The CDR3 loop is CASSFRRGVQETQYF. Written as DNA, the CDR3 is TGTGCCAGCAGCTTTAGGCGGGGGGTCCAAGAGACCCAGTACTTC.

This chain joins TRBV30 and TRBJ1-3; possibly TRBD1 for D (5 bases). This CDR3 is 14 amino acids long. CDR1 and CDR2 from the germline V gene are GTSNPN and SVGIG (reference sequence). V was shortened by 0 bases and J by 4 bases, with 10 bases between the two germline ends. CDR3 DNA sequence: TGTGCCTGGAGTGTGAAGAGACAGGGAAACACCATATATTTT. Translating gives CAWSVKRQGNTIYF.

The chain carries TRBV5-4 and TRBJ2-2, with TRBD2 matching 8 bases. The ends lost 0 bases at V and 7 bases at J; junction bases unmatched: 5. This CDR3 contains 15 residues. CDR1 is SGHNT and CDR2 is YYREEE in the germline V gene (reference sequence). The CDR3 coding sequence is TGTGCCAGCAGCTTGGGCGGGGGGATAAACGGGGAGCTGTTTTTT. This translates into CASSLGGGINGELFF.

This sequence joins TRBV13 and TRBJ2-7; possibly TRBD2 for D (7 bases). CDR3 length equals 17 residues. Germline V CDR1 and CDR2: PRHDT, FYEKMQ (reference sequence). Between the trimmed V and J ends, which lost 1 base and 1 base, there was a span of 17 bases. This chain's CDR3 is CASSLVGGAASSYEQYF. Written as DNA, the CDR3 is TGTGCCAGCAGCTTAGTAGGGGGGGCCGCATCATCCTACGAGCAGTACTTC.

CDR3 DNA sequence: TGTGCCAGCAGCGTATCAAGCGGGACAGAAGCCGAAGCTTTCTTT. Translated, it gives CASSVSSGTEAEAFF. J is TRBJ1-1 and V is TRBV9; 7 nucleotides agree with TRBD1. Looked up from germline, CDR1 is SGDLS and CDR2 is YYNGEE. The V segment lost 1 base and the J segment 8 bases; nucleotides outside the gene matches: 11. The CDR3 sequence is 15 residues long.

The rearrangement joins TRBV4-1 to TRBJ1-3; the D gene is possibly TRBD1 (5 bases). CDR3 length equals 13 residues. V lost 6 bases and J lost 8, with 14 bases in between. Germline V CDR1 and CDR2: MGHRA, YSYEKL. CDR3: CASSPGGSYTIYF. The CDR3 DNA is TGCGCCAGCAGTCCCGGGGGTTCCTACACCATATATTTT.

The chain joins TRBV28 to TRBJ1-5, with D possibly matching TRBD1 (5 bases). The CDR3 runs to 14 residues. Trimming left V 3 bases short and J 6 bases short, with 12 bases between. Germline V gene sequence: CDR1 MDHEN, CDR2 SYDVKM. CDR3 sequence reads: CASSFGGSAQPQHF. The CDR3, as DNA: TGTGCCAGCAGTTTTGGGGGATCGGCTCAGCCCCAGCATTTT.

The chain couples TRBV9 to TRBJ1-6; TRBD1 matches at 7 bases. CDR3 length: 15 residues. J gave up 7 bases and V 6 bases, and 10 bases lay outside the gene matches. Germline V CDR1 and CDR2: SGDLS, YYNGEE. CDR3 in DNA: TGTGCCAGCAAGGAAACCTGGGACAGCAATTCACCCCTCCACTTT. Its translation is CASKETWDSNSPLHF.

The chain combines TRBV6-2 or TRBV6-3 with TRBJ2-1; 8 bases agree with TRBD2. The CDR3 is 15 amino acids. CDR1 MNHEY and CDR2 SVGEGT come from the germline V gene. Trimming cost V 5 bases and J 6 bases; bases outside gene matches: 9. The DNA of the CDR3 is TGTGCCAGCAGTAGTCGGGGGGGCTCGGGCAATGAGCAGTTCTTC. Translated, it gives CASSSRGGSGNEQFF.